The 5 T cell receptor beta chains presented below share a single source sample, sequenced in a study of cytomegalovirus exposure and HLA in healthy donors. The study ran its PCR with 60 Vbeta and 13 Jbeta primers. Using immunoSEQ multiplex PCR, the repertoire was profiled, and TCRdb retains in-frame clones only, with some absent. This table has fewer than 140,000 clones, 70% to 80% appearing once. Specimen: PBMCs. These receptor sequences come from a man in his 60s in good health and CMV-seronegative.

Worth noting for this clone: Other DNA sequences from this sample encode an identical CDR3 as well. This chain connects TRBV27 to TRBJ1-2; 8 nucleotides match TRBD1. The V gene end was trimmed by 3 bases and the J gene end by 3 bases; junction bases not matched to a gene: 3. Germline V gene data show CDR1 as MNHEY and CDR2 as SMNVEV (reference sequence). This CDR3 is built from 14 residues. CDR3 amino acids: CASSFGQGDYGYTF. CDR3 sequence (DNA): TGTGCCAGCAGTTTCGGACAGGGAGACTATGGCTACACCTTC.

CDR3 in DNA: TGTGCCAGCAGCTTGGAGGGAACCTCCGGGGAGCTGTTTTTT. Its translation is CASSLEGTSGELFF. The chain is built from TRBV11-3 and TRBJ2-2, with D possibly being TRBD2 (6 bases). The CDR3 loop spans 14 amino acids. The V end lost 3 bases, the J end lost 6 bases, and 11 bases lay between the germline ends. Germline CDR1 SGHNT, CDR2 YENEEA.

The CDR3 DNA reads as TGCGCCAGCAGCCCGACTAGCGGGGGGGAGACCCAGTACTTC. Amino acids: CASSPTSGGETQYF. The rearrangement uses TRBV4-1 and TRBJ2-5; 13 bases align to TRBD2. The V gene end was trimmed by 4 bases and the J gene end by 5 bases; junction bases not matched to a gene: 1. The CDR3 covers 14 residues. Germline V CDR1 and CDR2: MGHRA, YSYEKL.

The chain combines TRBV29-1 with TRBJ1-5; D may be TRBD1 (6 bases). CDR1 SQVTM and CDR2 ANQGSEA come from the germline V gene. The V gene lost 4 bases and the J gene lost 0 bases, with 10 bases spanning the gap. There are 14 residues in the CDR3. The DNA for the CDR3 is TGCAGCGTTGTCGAGGGGGATAGCAATCAGCCCCAGCATTTT. This translates into CSVVEGDSNQPQHF.

The gene calls are TRBV7-2 and TRBJ2-5, with unresolved D. V was trimmed by 3 bases and J by 0 bases, leaving 8 bases between them. The CDR3 has 14 residues. Germline CDR1 SGHTA, CDR2 FQGNSA. In DNA, the CDR3 is TGTGCCAGCAGCTTCCGGGTCGACCAAGAGACCCAGTACTTC. As protein: CASSFRVDQETQYF.